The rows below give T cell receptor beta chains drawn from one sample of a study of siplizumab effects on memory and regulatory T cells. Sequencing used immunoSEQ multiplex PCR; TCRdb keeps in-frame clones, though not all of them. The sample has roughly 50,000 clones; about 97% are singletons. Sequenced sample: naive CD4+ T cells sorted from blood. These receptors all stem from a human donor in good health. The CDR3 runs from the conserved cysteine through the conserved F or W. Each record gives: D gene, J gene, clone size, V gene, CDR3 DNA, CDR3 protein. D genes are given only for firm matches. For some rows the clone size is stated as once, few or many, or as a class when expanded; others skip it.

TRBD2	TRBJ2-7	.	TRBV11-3	TGTGCCAGCAGCCCGGGACTAGCCCCCTACGAGCAGTACTTC	CASSPGLAPYEQYF
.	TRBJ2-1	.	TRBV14	TGTGCCAGCAGCCAAGTCCGGTCTCGGGTGAATGAGCAGTTCTTC	CASSQVRSRVNEQFF
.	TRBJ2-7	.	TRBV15	TGTGCCACCAGCAGAGATGGGACGAGTTACGAGCAGTACTTC	CATSRDGTSYEQYF
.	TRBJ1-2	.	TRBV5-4	TGTGCCAGCAAACTTGAATGGGAGAACTATGGCTACACCTTC	CASKLEWENYGYTF
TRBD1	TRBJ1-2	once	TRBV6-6	TGTGCCAGCAGAGATCAAACAGGGGGCGCCTATGGCTACACCTTC	CASRDQTGGAYGYTF
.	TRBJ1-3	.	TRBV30	TGTGCCTGGACTAAAGGGAACCCCGGAAACACCATATATTTT	CAWTKGNPGNTIYF
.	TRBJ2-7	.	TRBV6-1	TGTGCCAGCAGTGACCTCTACGAGCAGTACTTC	CASSDLYEQYF
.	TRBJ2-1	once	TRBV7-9	TGTGCCAGCAGCCCGTCCGTACAGAGGGCCTTCTTC	CASSPSVQRAFF
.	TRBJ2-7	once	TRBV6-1	TGTGCCAGCAGTCATAACCTAGGACCGCTAGCCGAGCAGTACTTC	CASSHNLGPLAEQYF
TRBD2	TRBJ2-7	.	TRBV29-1	TGCAGCGTTGAAACTAGCGTAAGATACGAGCAGTACTTC	CSVETSVRYEQYF
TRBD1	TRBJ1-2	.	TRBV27	TGTGCCAGCAGCGCAACAGGGGTTTTTGGCTACACCTTC	CASSATGVFGYTF
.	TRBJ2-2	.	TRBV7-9	TGTGCCAGCAGCTCCCAGGGGATAGGCACCGGGGAGCTGTTTTTT	CASSSQGIGTGELFF
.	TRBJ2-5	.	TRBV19	TGTGCCAGTAGCGGCCAAGAGACCCAGTACTTC	CASSGQETQYF
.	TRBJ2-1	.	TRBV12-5	TGTGCTAGTGGTTTGGTAGAGTGGGAGCAGTTCTTC	CASGLVEWEQFF
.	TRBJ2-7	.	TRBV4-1	TGCGCCAGCAGCCAGGCCTCTGGGGTAGTCGTCCACGAGCAGTACTTC	CASSQASGVVVHEQYF
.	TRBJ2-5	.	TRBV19	TGTGCCAGTAGTAGTAGCGAGACCCAGTACTTC	CASSSSETQYF
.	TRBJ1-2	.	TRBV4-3	TGCGCCAGCAGCCAAGTCAGCGAGGGGGGTGGCTACACCTTC	CASSQVSEGGGYTF
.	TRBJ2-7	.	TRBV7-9	TGTGCCAGCAGCTTACCTTTTACGACCAGCGAGCAGTACTTC	CASSLPFTTSEQYF
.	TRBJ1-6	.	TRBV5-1	TGCGCCAGCAGCGCCTACAGCTCCTATAATTCACCCCTCCACTTT	CASSAYSSYNSPLHF
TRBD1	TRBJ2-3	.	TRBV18	TGTGCCAGCTCCAATCGGACAGGGGTTAGCACAGATACGCAGTATTTT	CASSNRTGVSTDTQYF
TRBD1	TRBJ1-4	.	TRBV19	TGTGCCAGTAGTATGAGCGGCTCAGGGGGGTATGAAAAACTGTTTTTT	CASSMSGSGGYEKLFF
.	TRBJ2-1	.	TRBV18	TGTGCCAGCTCACCATCGGCTCTCCATGAGCAGTTCTTC	CASSPSALHEQFF
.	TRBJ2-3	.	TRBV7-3	TGTGCCAGCAGCCCAAAGGGGGGTAGCACAGATACGCAGTATTTT	CASSPKGGSTDTQYF
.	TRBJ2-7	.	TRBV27	TGTGCCCGCAGAACCACCCTACGAAGGAACGAGCAGTACTTC	CARRTTLRRNEQYF
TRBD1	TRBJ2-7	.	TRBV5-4	TGTGCCAGCAGCGTACAAGGGGGCTCGTCCTACGAGCAGTACTTC	CASSVQGGSSYEQYF
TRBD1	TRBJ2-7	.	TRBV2	TGTGCCAGCAGACAAACAGGGGGAGAGGGGTACTACGAGCAGTACTTC	CASRQTGGEGYYEQYF
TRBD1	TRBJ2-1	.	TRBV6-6	TGTGCCAGCAGTTACACAGGGGTCAATGAGCAGTTCTTC	CASSYTGVNEQFF
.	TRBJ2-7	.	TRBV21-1	TGTGCCAGCATCCTAGCGGGCCCCCTCGAGCAGTACTTC	CASILAGPLEQYF
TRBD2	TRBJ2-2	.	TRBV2	TGTGCCAGCAGAGCGACTAGCGGGAACACCGGGGAGCTGTTTTTT	CASRATSGNTGELFF
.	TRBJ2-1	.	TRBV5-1	TGCGCCAGCGCTATGGGGGGGCTTTATGAGCAGTTCTTC	CASAMGGLYEQFF
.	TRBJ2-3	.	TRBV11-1	TGTGCCAGCAGCTCTCCCCGGGCAGGGGGGGAGGGCCGAGATACGCAGTATTTT	CASSSPRAGGEGRDTQYF
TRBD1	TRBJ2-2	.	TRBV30	TGTGCCCATGGCCCAGGGGGCGTCACCGGGGAGCTGTTTTTT	CAHGPGGVTGELFF
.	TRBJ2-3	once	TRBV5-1	TGCGCCAGCAGCTTGGAGCGTGGGACCACCACAGATACGCAGTATTTT	CASSLERGTTTDTQYF
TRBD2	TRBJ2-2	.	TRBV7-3	TGTGCCAGCAGCCCCCGTCCGACTAGCGGGAGGGCCGCCGGGGAGCTGTTTTTT	CASSPRPTSGRAAGELFF
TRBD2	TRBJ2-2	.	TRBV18	TGTGCCAGCTCACCAGCGGGAGGGCAAAGGAGTTCGTGGACCGGGGAGCTGTTTTTT	CASSPAGGQRSSWTGELFF
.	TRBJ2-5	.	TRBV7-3	TGTGCCAGCAGCTCGCGCCCGGGACACCAAGAGACCCAGTACTTC	CASSSRPGHQETQYF
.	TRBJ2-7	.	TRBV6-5	TGTGCCAGCAGTTACTTCGTTATCGGAACCTACGAGCAGTACTTC	CASSYFVIGTYEQYF
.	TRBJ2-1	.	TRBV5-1	TGCGCCAGCAGCTTGGGGACGGGAAGCTACAATGAGCAGTTCTTC	CASSLGTGSYNEQFF
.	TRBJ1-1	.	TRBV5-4	TGTGCCAGCAGCTCGGGGATGCGGGGCACTGAAGCTTTCTTT	CASSSGMRGTEAFF
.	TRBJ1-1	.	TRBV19	TGTGCCAGTAGTAGGAGTGGCGCTGAAGCTTTCTTT	CASSRSGAEAFF
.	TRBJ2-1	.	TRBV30	TGTGCCTTGGAGAATGTGGGGGGTTATTACAATGAGCAGTTCTTC	CALENVGGYYNEQFF
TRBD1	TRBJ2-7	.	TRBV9	TGTGCCAGCAGCGTAGTGGGATCGGGGACAGGGGTCGAGCAGTACTTC	CASSVVGSGTGVEQYF
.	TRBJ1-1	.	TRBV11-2	TGTGCCAGCAGCTTTCGGCAGGGAGCCACTGAAGCTTTCTTT	CASSFRQGATEAFF
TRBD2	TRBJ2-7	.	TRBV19	TGTGCCAGTAGTCCGAGCGGTAGCGGGTTACCCTACGAGCAGTACTTC	CASSPSGSGLPYEQYF
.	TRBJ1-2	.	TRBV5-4	TGTGCCAGCAGCTTGGAGGATAGAGGCTACACCTTC	CASSLEDRGYTF
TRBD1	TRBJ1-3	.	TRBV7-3	TGTGCCAGCAGCCAGACAGGGGCCGTCTTTTCTGGAAACACCATATATTTT	CASSQTGAVFSGNTIYF